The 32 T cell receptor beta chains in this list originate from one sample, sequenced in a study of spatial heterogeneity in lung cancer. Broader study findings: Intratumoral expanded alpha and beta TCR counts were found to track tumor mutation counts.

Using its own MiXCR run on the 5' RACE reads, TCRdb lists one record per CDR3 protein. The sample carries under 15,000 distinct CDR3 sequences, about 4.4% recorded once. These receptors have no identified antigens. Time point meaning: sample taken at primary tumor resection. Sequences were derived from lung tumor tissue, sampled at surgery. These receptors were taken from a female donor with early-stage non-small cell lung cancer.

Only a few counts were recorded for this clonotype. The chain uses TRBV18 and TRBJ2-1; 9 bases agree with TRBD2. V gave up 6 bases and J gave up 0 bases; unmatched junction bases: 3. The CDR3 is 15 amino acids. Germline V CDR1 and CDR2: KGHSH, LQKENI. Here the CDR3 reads CASSLAGSSYNEQFF. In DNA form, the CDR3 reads TGTGCCAGCTCCCTAGCGGGGAGCTCCTACAATGAGCAGTTCTTC.

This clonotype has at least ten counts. CDR3 residues: CASSRTGSSGNTIYF. CDR3 DNA: TGTGCCAGCAGCCGTACGGGGAGCTCTGGAAACACCATATATTTT. The rearrangement uses TRBV7-2 and TRBJ1-3; D remains ambiguous. Trimming removed 5 bases at V and 0 bases at J, with 11 bases between. The CDR3 totals 15 residues. CDR1 and CDR2 from the germline V gene are SGHTA and FQGNSA.

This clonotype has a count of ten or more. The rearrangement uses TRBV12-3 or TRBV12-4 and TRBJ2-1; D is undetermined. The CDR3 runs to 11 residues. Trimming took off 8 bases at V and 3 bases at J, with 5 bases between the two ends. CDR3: CASAVYNEQFF. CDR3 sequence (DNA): TGTGCCAGCGCGGTCTACAATGAGCAGTTCTTC.

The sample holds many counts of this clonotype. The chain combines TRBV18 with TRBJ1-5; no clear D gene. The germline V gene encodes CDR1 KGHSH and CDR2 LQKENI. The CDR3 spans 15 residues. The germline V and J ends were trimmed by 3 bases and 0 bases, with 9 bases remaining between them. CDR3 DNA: TGTGCCAGCTCACCCATCCCAAATAGCAATCAGCCCCAGCATTTT. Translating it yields CASSPIPNSNQPQHF. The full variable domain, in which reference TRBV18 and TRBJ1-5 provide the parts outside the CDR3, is NAGVMQNPRHLVRRRGQEARLRCSPMKGHSHVYWYRQLPEEGLKFMVYLQKENIIDESGMPKERFSAEFPKEGPSILRIQQVVRGDSAAYFCASSPIPNSNQPQHFGDGTRLSIL.

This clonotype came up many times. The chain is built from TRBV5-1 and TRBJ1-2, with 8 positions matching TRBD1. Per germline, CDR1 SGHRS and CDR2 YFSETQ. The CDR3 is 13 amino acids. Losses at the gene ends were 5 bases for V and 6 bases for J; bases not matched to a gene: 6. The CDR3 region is CASSTGQADGYTF. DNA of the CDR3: TGCGCCAGCAGTACGGGACAGGCTGATGGCTACACCTTC.

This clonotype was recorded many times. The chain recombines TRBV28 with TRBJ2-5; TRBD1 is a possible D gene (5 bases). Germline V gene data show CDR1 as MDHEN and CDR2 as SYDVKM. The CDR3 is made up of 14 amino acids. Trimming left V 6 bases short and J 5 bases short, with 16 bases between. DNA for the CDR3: TGTGCCAGCAGCTGGAACTTCAGGGTTGAGACCCAGTACTTC. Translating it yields CASSWNFRVETQYF.

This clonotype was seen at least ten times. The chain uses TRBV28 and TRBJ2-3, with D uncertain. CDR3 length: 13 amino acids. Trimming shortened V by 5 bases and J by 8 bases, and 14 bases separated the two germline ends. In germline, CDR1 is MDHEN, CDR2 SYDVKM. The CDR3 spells CASSLTERGTQYF. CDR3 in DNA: TGTGCCAGCAGTCTTACTGAGCGTGGTACGCAGTATTTT.

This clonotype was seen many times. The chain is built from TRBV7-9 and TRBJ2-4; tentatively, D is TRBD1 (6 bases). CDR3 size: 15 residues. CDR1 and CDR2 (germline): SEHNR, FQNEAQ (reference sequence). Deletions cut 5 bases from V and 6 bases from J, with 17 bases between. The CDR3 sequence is CASSRPDSIGNIQYF. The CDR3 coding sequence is TGTGCCAGCAGCCGCCCGGACAGCATAGGAAACATTCAGTACTTC. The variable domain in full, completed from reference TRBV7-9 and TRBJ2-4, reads DTGVSQNPRHKITKRGQNVTFRCDPISEHNRLYWYRQTLGQGPEFLTYFQNEAQLEKSRLLSDRFSAERPKGSFSTLEIQRTEQGDSAMYLCASSRPDSIGNIQYFGAGTRLSVL.

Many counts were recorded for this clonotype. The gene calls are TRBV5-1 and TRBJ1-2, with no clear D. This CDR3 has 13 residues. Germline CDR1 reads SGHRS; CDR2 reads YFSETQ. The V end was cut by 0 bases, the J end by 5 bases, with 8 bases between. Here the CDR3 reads CASSLAGYYGYTF. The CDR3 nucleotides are TGCGCCAGCAGCTTGGCGGGTTATTATGGCTACACCTTC.

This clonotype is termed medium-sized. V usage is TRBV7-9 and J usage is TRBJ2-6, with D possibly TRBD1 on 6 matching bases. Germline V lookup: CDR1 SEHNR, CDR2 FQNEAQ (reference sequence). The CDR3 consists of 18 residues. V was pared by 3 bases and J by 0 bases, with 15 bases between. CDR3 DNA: TGTGCCAGCAGCTTGGGACACATCTCTCCCTCTGGGGCCAACGTCCTGACTTTC. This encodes CASSLGHISPSGANVLTF.

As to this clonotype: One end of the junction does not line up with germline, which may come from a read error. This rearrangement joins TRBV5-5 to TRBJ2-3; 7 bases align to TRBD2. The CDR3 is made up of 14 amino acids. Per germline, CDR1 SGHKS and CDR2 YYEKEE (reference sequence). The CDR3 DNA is TGTGCCAGCAGCCCGACTAGCTCGTTCCTCTCATCCGCTTTT. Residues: CASSPTSSFLSSAF.

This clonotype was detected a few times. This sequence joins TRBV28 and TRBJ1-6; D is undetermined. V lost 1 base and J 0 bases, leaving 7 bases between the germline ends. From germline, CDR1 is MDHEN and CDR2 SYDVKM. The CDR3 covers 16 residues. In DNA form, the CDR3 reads TGTGCCAGCAGTTTATCCGAGATCTCCTATAATTCACCCCTCCACTTT. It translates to CASSLSEISYNSPLHF. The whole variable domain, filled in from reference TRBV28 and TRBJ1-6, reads DVKVTQSSRYLVKRTGEKVFLECVQDMDHENMFWYRQDPGLGLRLIYFSYDVKMKEKGDIPEGYSVSREKKERFSLILESASTNQTSMYLCASSLSEISYNSPLHFGNGTRLTVT.

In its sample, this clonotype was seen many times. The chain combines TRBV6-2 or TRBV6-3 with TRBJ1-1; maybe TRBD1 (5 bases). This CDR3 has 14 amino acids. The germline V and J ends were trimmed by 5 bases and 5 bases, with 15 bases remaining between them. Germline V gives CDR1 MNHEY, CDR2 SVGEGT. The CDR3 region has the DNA TGTGCCAGCAGTCAAGCCTCAGGGCGAACTGAAGCTTTCTTT. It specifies CASSQASGRTEAFF.

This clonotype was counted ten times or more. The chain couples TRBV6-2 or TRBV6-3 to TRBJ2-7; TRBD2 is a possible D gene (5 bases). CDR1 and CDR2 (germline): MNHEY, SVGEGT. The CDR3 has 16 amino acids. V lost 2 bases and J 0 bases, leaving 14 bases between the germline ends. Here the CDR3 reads CASSYGPGLSSYEQYF. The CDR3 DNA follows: TGTGCCAGCAGTTACGGACCCGGACTGTCCTCCTACGAGCAGTACTTC.

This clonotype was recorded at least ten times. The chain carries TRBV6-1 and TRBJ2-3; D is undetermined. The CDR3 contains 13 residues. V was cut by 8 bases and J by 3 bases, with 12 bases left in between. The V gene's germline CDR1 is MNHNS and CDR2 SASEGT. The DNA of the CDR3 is TGTGCCAGCGGGGTAGTCAATACAGATACGCAGTATTTT. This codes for CASGVVNTDTQYF.

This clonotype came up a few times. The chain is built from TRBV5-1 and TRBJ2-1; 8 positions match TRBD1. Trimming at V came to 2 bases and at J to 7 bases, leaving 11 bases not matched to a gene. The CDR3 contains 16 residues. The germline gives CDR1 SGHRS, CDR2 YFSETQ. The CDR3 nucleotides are TGCGCCAGCAGCTTAAACCCAGGTCACAGGGGGAATGAGCAGTTCTTC. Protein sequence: CASSLNPGHRGNEQFF.

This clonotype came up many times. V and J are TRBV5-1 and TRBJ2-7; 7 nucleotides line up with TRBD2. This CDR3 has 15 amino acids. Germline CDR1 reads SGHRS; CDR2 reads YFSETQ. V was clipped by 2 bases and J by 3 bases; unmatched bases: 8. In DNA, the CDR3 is TGCGCCAGCAGCTTTGGGGGAGGGCGAAACTACGAGCAGTACTTC. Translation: CASSFGGGRNYEQYF. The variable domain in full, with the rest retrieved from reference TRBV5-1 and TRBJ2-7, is KAGVTQTPRYLIKTRGQQVTLSCSPISGHRSVSWYQQTPGQGLQFLFEYFSETQRNKGNFPGRFSGRQFSNSRSEMNVSTLELGDSALYLCASSFGGGRNYEQYFGPGTRLTVT.

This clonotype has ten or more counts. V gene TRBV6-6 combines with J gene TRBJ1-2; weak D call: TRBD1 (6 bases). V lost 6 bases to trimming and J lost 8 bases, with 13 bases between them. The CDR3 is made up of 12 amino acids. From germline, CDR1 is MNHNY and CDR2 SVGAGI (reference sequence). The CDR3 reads CASRQGVRGYTF. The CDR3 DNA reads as TGTGCCAGCAGACAGGGAGTACGGGGCTACACCTTC.

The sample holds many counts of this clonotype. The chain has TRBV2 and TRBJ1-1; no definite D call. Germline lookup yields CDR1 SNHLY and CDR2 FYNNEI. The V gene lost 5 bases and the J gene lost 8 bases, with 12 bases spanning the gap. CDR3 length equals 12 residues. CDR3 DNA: TGTGCCAGCAGTAGATTTAATCGGGAAGCTTTCTTT. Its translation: CASSRFNREAFF.

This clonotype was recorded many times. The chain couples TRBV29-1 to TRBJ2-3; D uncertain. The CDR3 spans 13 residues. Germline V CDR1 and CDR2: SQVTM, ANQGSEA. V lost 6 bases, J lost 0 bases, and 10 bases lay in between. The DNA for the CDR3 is TGCAGCGTAACCAAGAGAAGCACAGATACGCAGTATTTT. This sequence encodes CSVTKRSTDTQYF.

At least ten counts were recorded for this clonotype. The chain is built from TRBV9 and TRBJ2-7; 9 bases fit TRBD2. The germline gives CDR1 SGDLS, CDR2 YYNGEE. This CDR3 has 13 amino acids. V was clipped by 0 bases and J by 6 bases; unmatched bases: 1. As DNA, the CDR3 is TGTGCCAGCAGCGTAGTACTAGCGGGCGAGCAGTACTTC. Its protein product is CASSVVLAGEQYF. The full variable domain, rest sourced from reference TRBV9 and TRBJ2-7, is DSGVTQTPKHLITATGQRVTLRCSPRSGDLSVYWYQQSLDQGLQFLIQYYNGEERAKGNILERFSAQQFPDLHSELNLSSLELGDSALYFCASSVVLAGEQYFGPGTRLTVT.

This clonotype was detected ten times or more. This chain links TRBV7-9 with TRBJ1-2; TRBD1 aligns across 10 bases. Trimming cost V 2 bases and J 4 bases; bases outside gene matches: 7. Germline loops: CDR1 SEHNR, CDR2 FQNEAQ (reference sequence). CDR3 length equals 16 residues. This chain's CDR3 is CASSLSGTGDFYGYTF. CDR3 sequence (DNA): TGTGCCAGCAGCTTATCGGGGACAGGGGACTTCTATGGCTACACCTTC.

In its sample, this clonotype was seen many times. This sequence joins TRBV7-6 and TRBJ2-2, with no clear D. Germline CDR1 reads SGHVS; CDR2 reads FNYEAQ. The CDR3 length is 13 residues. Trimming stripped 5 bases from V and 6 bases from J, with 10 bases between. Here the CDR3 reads CASSRRNPGELFF. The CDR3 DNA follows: TGTGCCAGCAGCCGACGTAACCCCGGGGAGCTGTTTTTT.

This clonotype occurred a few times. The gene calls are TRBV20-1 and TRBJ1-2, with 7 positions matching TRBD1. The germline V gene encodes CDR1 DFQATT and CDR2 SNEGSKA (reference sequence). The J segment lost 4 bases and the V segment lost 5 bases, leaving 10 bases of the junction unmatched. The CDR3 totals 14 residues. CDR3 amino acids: CSAPRQGQTYGYTF. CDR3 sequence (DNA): TGCAGTGCTCCCCGACAGGGACAGACCTATGGCTACACCTTC.

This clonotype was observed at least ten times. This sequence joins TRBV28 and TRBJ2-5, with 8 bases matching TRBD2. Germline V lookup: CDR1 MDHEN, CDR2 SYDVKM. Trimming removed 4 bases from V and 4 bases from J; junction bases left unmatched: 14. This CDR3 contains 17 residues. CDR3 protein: CASSSSGRGALGETQYF. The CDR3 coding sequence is TGTGCCAGCAGTTCCTCCGGGCGGGGGGCGTTAGGAGAGACCCAGTACTTC.

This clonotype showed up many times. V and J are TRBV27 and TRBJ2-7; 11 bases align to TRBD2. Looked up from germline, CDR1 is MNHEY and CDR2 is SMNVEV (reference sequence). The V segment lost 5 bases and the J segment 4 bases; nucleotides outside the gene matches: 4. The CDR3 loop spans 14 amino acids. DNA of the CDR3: TGTGCCAGCAGTCCGTTAGCGGGGGGGTACGAGCAGTACTTC. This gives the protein CASSPLAGGYEQYF.

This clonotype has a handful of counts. The CDR3, as DNA: TGCGCCAGCAGCCAAGATAGGAGGAACAGGGTGAACACAGGGGGCTACACCTTC. This sequence encodes CASSQDRRNRVNTGGYTF. The rearrangement uses TRBV4-3 and TRBJ1-2; D is possibly TRBD1 (6 bases). There are 18 residues in the CDR3. The V gene lost 0 bases and the J gene lost 8 bases, with 25 bases spanning the gap. The germline V gene has CDR1 LGHNA and CDR2 YSLEER.

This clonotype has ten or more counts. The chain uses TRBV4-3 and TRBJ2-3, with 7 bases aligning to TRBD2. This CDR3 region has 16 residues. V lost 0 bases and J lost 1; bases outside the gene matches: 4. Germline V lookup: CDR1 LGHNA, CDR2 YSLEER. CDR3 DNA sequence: TGCGCCAGCAGCCAAGATTCCAGCGGGGGCACAGATACGCAGTATTTT. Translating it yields CASSQDSSGGTDTQYF.

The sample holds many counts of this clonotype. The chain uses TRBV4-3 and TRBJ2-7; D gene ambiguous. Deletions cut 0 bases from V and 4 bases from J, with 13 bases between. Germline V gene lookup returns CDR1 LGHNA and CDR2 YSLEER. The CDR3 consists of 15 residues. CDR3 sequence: CASSQEQRTDYEQYF. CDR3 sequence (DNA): TGCGCCAGCAGCCAAGAACAGAGGACGGATTACGAGCAGTACTTC.

CDR3 loop: CASSRTPASEKLFF. CDR3 in DNA: TGTGCCAGCAGTCGGACCCCGGCATCCGAAAAACTGTTTTTT. The rearrangement joins TRBV6-2 or TRBV6-3 to TRBJ1-4; D remains ambiguous. CDR1 is MNHEY, CDR2 SVGEGT, per germline. There are 14 residues in the CDR3. V shed 5 bases and J shed 8 bases, with 15 bases lying between them.

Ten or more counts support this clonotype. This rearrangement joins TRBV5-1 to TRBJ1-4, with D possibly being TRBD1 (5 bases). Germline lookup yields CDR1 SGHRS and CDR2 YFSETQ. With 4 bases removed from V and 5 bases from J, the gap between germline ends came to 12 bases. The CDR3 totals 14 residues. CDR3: CASSAGGRNEKLFF. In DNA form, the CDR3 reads TGCGCCAGCAGCGCCGGGGGACGAAATGAAAAACTGTTTTTT.

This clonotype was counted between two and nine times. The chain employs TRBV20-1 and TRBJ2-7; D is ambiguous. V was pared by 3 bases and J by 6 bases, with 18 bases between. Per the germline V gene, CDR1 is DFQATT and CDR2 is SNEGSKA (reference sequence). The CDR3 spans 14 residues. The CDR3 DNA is TGCAGTGCTAGTCCCGAATGGGGAAGGATCGAGCAGTACTTC. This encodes CSASPEWGRIEQYF.